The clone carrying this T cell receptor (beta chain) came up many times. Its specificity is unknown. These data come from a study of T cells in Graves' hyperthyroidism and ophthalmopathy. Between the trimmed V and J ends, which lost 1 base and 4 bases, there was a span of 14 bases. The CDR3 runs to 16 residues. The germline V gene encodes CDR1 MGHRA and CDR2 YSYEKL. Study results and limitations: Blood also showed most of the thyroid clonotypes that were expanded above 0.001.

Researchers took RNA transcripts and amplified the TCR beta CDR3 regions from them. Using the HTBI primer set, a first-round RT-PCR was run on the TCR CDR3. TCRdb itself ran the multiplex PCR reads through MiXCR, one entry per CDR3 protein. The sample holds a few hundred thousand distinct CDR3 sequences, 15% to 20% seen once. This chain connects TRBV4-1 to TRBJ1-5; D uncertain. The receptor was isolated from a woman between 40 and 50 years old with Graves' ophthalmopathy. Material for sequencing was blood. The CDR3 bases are TGCGCCAGCAGCCAAGTTCGAGGAGAGAGAAATCAGCCCCAGCATTTT. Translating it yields CASSQVRGERNQPQHF.